This paragraph reports one T cell receptor (beta chain). Its antigen is still unknown. The data were taken from a study of T cell responses to AZD1222 COVID-19 vaccine. Notes on the study in general: Vaccine-associated CD4 TCRs spanned spike, dominant at 160-218 and 743-854. Nearly half of spike-specific TCRs reportedly go after variant regions that carry no mutations. Just a handful of people given AZD1222 tested seropositive at baseline. White British people made up most donors, females outnumbered males, and clonal diversity was possibly underestimated.

Produced via immunoSEQ multiplex PCR; TCRdb's table is partial and in-frame only. The repertoire includes approximately 270,000 clones, approximately 94% of them detected once, and around 0.5% sits in the top ten. Germline CDR1 reads MNHEY; CDR2 reads SVGAGI. This CDR3 has 15 residues. V was pared by 0 bases and J by 6 bases, with 8 bases of the junction left unmatched. The sample in question was peripheral blood, obtained 28 days after the second AZD1222 dose. This clonotype was sampled from an adult who received the AZD1222 COVID-19 vaccine. The chain carries TRBV6-5 and TRBJ2-7; 7 bases line up with TRBD1. CDR3 DNA sequence: TGTGCCAGCAGTTACTCGCCAGGGGGAGTAACCGAGCAGTACTTC. This gives the protein CASSYSPGGVTEQYF.